The sequence of this T cell receptor beta chain was determined in a study of a mutant IDH1 vaccine in newly diagnosed glioma. Looking at the study overall: Patients had received radiotherapy, temozolomide, or both previously, most receiving both. Week 35 was safety follow-up visit V12; week 47 was end-of-study visit V13.

Time point in this sample: week 35, safety follow-up. Vaccination used 300 ug of mutant IDH1 20-mer peptide per dose, with topical imiquimod. Donors had new IDH1-mutant astrocytomas of WHO grade 3 or 4 (ATRX-lost). V lost 2 bases, J lost 8 bases, and 7 bases lay in between. CDR1 is MNHNS, CDR2 SASEGT, per germline. The CDR3 runs 13 residues. Assay: immunoSEQ multiplex PCR; the TCRdb copy retains only in-frame clones and omits some. The repertoire has about 40,000 clones, 65% to 90% of them found once; the top ten carry about 4.6%. Comment on this clone: Its antigen is as yet unknown.

The clonotype was recovered from a woman between 50 and 59 years old with glioma. V usage is TRBV6-1 and J usage is TRBJ1-6; D unclear. Sequences were derived from PBMCs, sampled from a glioma patient whose treatment included an IDH1 peptide vaccine. The CDR3 region has the DNA TGTGCCAGCAGTGAATCAGGTTATTCACCCCTCCACTTT. Protein product: CASSESGYSPLHF.